What follows are 15 T cell receptor beta chains derived from one specimen sequenced in a study of blood T cells in healthy people across ages. Through a sample-barcoded 5' primer and a J-beta primer mix, a second PCR was run for roughly 7 to 11 cycles. MiXCR, applied by TCRdb to the 5' RACE reads, yields one record per CDR3 protein. Among just over 800,000 distinct CDR3 sequences listed, around 68% were seen once. Sequencing was carried out using blood. The receptors were sampled from a man aged 30 to 39 in good health.

V is TRBV10-3 and J is TRBJ2-5; either TRBD1 or TRBD2 may supply D (5 bases each). Near its end, the DNA agrees better with TRBJ2-7, so the J call may be wrong. The CDR3 has 15 residues. Germline CDR1 reads ENHRY; CDR2 reads SYGVKD. The CDR3 nucleotides read TGTGCCATCAGTGTGGCAGGGAGCCCTAGTGACGAGCAGTACTTC. Protein: CAISVAGSPSDEQYF.

Worth noting for this clonotype: A junction end diverges from the germline sequence, so it may reflect a read error. The chain has TRBV4-2 and TRBJ2-5; TRBD2 might be the D (7 bases). CDR1 and CDR2 from the germline V gene are LGHNA and YNFKEQ. The CDR3 has 15 residues. The CDR3 DNA follows: TGTGCCAGCAGCCCCATAGGGGGGAGGGGAGAGGCCCAGTACTTC. Translated: CASSPIGGRGEAQYF.

The V gene is TRBV5-5, the J gene TRBJ2-3, with 7 bases fitting TRBD2. The CDR3 runs to 15 residues. J gave up 2 bases and V 6 bases, and 9 bases lay outside the gene matches. In germline, CDR1 is SGHKS, CDR2 YYEKEE (reference sequence). The CDR3 DNA reads TGTGCCAGCACCCCCGAGGGAGGGACCACAGATACGCAGTATTTT. It encodes CASTPEGGTTDTQYF. Full variable domain (outside the CDR3, taken from reference TRBV5-5 and TRBJ2-3): DAGVTQSPTHLIKTRGQQVTLRCSPISGHKSVSWYQQVLGQGPQFIFQYYEKEERGRGNFPDRFSARQFPNYSSELNVNALLLGDSALYLCASTPEGGTTDTQYFGPGTRLTVL.

Only one count was recorded for this clonotype. This chain connects TRBV7-2 to TRBJ2-4; TRBD2 agrees at 9 bases. The CDR3 is 15 residues long. Germline V gene sequence: CDR1 SGHTA, CDR2 FQGNSA. V shed 4 bases and J 3 bases; nucleotides not matched to a gene: 4. The CDR3 sequence is CASSSAGGYKNIQYF. The CDR3 region has the DNA TGTGCCAGCAGCTCCGCGGGGGGGTACAAAAACATTCAGTACTTC.

A note on this clonotype: Sequence at one end of the junction differs from germline and may be a read error. The V and J genes are TRBV7-9 and TRBJ1-1; D is possibly TRBD1 (6 bases). The CDR3 totals 15 residues. CDR1 SEHNR and CDR2 FQNEAQ come from the germline V gene (reference sequence). The CDR3 region is CTSTTGHLMNTEAFF. The DNA for the CDR3 is TGTACCAGCACCACGGGACACTTAATGAACACTGAAGCTTTCTTT. Combining the CDR3 with reference TRBV7-9 and TRBJ1-1 gives the whole variable domain DTGVSQNPRHKITKRGQNVTFRCDPISEHNRLYWYRQTLGQGPEFLTYFQNEAQLEKSRLLSDRFSAERPKGSFSTLEIQRTEQGDSAMYLCTSTTGHLMNTEAFFGQGTRLTVV.

Notes on this clonotype: Mismatch with germline at one junction end may stem from a read error. In nucleotides, the CDR3 is TGTGCCGGCAGCTCCTTGGGGGGGGACTCCTACAATGAGCAGTTCTTC. Its translation: CAGSSLGGDSYNEQFF. The V call is TRBV7-8, the J call TRBJ2-1, with 7 bases aligning to TRBD2. CDR1 and CDR2 (germline): SGHVS, FQNEAQ. This CDR3 is built from 16 residues.

The chain uses TRBV7-2 and TRBJ2-2; 7 nucleotides match TRBD2. The trim removed 4 bases at V and 4 bases at J, leaving 6 bases unmatched. The CDR3 length is 15 residues. CDR1 and CDR2 (germline): SGHTA, FQGNSA. CDR3 residues: CASSSQRGITGELFF. DNA for the CDR3: TGTGCCAGCAGCTCCCAGCGGGGAATCACCGGGGAGCTGTTTTTT.

V and J are TRBV25-1 and TRBJ2-7; 7 bases fit TRBD1. The J call may be in error: the DNA end matches TRBJ2-5 better. The CDR3 consists of 14 residues. Germline CDR1 reads MGHDK; CDR2 reads SYGVNS. Written as DNA, the CDR3 is TGTGCCAGCAGTGAGTGGGACAGCCAAGAGACCCAGTACTTC. Residues: CASSEWDSQETQYF.

The chain combines TRBV9 with TRBJ1-5, with TRBD1 as a possible D gene (5 bases). Germline V gene data show CDR1 as SGDLS and CDR2 as YYNGEE. Trimming pared 0 bases from V and 5 bases from J, leaving 12 bases between. CDR3 length: 15 amino acids. CDR3 DNA sequence: TGTGCCAGCAGCGTAGGGATCGGGGGGGATCAGCCCCAGCATTTT. Its translation: CASSVGIGGDQPQHF.

This clonotype was seen only a few times. The rearrangement uses TRBV5-6 and TRBJ2-1; no definite D call. The ends were cut back, 5 bases at V and 10 bases at J, with 10 bases in the middle. Germline-derived CDR1 and CDR2 are SGHDT and YYEEEE. This CDR3 contains 11 residues. The CDR3: CASSNNEEQFF. The CDR3 coding sequence is TGTGCCAGCAGTAACAACGAGGAGCAGTTCTTC.

V gene TRBV9 combines with J gene TRBJ2-1; 14 nucleotides align to TRBD2. Unmatched junction bases numbered 2, after V lost 2 bases and J lost 10 bases. The CDR3 spans 14 residues. Germline CDR1 is SGDLS and CDR2 is YYNGEE. The chain's CDR3 is CASSVGLAGEEQFF. The CDR3 bases are TGTGCCAGCAGCGTGGGACTAGCGGGGGAGGAGCAGTTCTTC.

The chain uses TRBV4-3 and TRBJ2-1; TRBD2 matches 9 bases. This CDR3 comprises 19 residues. Trimming took 0 bases from V and 4 from J; bases not matched to a gene: 13. From germline, CDR1 is LGHNA and CDR2 YSLEER. CDR3 sequence reads: CASSQEFSPTSGLYNEQFF. Here the CDR3 DNA reads TGCGCCAGCAGCCAAGAATTCTCCCCGACTAGCGGATTATACAATGAGCAGTTCTTC.

CDR3 residues: CASSEATYEQYF. The CDR3 region has the DNA TGTGCCAGCAGTGAAGCCACCTACGAGCAGTACTTC. The J gene is TRBJ2-7, the V gene TRBV2; D is undetermined. V was clipped by 0 bases and J by 2 bases, with 2 bases between them. Germline V gene lookup returns CDR1 SNHLY and CDR2 FYNNEI. The CDR3 sequence is 12 residues long.

The V and J genes are TRBV21-1 and TRBJ2-5; the table assigns TRBD2, which was not confirmed against the DNA. TRBV21-1 is reported as a pseudogene. The CDR3 sequence is 17 residues long. CDR3 in amino acids: CASSTRLAPDIQETQYF. The CDR3 region has the DNA TGTGCCAGCAGCACAAGACTAGCGCCAGACATCCAAGAGACCCAGTACTTC.

The chain couples TRBV7-2 to TRBJ2-1; 11 positions match TRBD1. V lost 4 bases and J lost 7; bases outside the gene matches: 3. The V gene's germline CDR1 is SGHTA and CDR2 FQGNSA. CDR3 length equals 14 residues. CDR3 residues: CASSWTGGGNEQFF. The CDR3 coding sequence is TGTGCCAGCAGCTGGACAGGGGGCGGGAATGAGCAGTTCTTC.